The sequence of this T cell receptor beta chain was determined in a study of T-cell memory formation after mild COVID-19. Overall study findings and caveats: A balance of CD4 and CD8 characterized clones contracting day 15 to 85, whereas later expanders leaned CD4+. SARS-CoV-2 specificity of second-wave clones peaking day 37 was unconfirmed. Mostly located in CM and EM were contracting CD4+ clones, with contracting CD8+ clones located in EMRA.

This clonotype was counted between two and nine times. Its target is unknown. The CDR3 runs 13 residues. V was pared by 10 bases and J by 1 base, with 14 bases between. Germline loops: CDR1 LGHDT, CDR2 YNNKEL (reference sequence). In TCRdb, the 5' RACE reads were re-called with MiXCR into one record per CDR3 protein. This table has around 35,000 distinct CDR3 sequences, about 7.7% appearing once. The chain links TRBV3-1 to TRBJ2-7; perhaps TRBD1 as D (6 bases). The receptor was isolated from a man aged 18 to 29 who had mild COVID-19 (a few samples of this study predate the infection). Cell type and time point are not known. The sequencing input was PBMCs or a T cell subset sorted from them (not recorded which). The CDR3 here is CATSLQGSYEQYF. The CDR3 DNA reads TGTGCCACCTCTTTACAGGGTTCCTACGAGCAGTACTTC.